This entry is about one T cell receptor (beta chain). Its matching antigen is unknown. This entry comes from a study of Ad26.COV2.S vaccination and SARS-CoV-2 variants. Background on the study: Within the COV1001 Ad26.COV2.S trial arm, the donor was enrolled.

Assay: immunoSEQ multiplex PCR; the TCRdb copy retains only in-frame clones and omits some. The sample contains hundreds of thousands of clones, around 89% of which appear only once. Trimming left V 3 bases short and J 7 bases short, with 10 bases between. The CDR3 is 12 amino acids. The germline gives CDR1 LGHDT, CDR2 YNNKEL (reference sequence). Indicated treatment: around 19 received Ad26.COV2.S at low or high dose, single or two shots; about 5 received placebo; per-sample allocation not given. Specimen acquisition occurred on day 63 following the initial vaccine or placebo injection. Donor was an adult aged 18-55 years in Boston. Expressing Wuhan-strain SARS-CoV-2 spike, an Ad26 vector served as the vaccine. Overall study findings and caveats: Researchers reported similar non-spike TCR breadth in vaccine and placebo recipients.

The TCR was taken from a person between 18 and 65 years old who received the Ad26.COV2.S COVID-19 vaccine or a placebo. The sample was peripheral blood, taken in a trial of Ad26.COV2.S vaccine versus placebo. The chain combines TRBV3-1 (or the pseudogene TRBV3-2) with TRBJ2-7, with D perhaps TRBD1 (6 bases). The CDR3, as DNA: TGTGCCAGCAGCCAGGGACAATCTGAGCAGTACTTC. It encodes CASSQGQSEQYF.